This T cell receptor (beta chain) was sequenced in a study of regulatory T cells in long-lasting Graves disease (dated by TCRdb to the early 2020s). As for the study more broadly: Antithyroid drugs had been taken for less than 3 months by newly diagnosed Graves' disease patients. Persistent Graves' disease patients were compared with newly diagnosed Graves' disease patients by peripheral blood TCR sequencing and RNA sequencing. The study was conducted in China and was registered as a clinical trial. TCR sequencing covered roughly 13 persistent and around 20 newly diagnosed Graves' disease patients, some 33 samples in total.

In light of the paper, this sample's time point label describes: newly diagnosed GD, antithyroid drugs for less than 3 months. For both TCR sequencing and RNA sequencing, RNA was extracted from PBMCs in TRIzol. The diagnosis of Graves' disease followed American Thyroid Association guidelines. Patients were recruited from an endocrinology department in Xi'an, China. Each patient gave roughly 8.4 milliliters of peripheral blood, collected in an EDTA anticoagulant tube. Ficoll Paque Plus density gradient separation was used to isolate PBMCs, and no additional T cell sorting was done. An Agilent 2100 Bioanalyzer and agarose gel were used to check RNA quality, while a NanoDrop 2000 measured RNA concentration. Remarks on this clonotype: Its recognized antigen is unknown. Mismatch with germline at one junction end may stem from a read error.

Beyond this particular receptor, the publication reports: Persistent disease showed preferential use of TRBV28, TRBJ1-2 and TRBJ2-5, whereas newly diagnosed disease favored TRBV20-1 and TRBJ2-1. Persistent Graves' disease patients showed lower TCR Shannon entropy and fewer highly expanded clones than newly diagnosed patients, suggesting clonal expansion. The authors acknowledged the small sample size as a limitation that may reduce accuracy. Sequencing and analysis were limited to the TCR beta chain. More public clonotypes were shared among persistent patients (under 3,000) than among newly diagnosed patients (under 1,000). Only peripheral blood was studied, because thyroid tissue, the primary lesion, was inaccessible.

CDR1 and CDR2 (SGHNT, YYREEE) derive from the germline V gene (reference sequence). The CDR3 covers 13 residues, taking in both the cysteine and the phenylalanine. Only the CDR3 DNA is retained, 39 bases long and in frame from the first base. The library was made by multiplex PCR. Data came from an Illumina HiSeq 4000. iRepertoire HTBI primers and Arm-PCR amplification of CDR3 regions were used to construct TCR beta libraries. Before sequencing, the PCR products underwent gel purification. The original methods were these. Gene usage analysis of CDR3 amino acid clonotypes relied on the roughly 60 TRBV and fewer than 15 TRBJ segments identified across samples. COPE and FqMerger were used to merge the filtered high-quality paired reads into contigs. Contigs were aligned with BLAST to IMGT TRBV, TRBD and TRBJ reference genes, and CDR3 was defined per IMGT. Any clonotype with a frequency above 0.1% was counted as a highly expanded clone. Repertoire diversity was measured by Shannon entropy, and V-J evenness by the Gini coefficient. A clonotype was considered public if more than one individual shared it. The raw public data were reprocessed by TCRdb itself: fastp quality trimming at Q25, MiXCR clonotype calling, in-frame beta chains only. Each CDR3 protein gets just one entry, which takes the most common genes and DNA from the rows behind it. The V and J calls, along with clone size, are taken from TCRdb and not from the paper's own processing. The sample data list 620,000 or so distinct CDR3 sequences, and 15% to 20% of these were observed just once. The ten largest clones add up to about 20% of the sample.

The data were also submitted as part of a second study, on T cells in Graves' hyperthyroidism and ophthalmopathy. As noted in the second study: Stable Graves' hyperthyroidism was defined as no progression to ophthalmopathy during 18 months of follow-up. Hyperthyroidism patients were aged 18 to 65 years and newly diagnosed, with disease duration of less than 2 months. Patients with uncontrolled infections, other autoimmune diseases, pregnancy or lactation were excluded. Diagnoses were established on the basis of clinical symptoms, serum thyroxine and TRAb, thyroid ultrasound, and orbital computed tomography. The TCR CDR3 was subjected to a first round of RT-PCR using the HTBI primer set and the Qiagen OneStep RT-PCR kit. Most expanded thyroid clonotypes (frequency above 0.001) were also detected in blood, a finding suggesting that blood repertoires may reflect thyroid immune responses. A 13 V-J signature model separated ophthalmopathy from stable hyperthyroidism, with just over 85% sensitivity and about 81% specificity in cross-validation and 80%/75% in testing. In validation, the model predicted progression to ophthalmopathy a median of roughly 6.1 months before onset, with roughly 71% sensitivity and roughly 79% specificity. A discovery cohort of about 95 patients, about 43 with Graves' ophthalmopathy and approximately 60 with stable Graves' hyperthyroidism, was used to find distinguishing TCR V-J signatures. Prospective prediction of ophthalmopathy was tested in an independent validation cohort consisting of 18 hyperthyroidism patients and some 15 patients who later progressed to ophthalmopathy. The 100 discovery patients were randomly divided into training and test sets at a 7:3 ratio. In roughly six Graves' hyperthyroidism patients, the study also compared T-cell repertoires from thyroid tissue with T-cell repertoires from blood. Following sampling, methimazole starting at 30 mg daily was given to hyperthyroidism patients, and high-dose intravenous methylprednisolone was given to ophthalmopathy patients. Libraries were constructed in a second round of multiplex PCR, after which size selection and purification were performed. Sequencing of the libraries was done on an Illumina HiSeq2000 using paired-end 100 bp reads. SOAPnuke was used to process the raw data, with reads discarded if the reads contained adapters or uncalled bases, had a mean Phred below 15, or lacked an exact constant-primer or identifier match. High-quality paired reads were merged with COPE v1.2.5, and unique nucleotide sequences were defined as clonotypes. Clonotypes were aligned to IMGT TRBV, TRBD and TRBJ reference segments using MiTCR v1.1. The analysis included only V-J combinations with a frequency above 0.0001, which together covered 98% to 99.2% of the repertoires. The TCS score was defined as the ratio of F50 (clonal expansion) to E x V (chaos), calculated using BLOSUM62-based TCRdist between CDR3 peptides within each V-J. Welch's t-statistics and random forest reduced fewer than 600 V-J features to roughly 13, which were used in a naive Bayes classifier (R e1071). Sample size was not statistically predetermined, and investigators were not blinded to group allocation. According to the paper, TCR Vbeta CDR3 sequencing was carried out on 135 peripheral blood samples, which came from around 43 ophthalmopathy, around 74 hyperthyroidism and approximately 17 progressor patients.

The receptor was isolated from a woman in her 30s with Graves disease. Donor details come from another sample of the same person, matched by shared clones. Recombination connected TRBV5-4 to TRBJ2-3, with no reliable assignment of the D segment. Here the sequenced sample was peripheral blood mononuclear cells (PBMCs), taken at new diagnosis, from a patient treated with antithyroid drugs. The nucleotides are TGTGCCAGCAGCGCTGGCAGCACAGATACGCAGTGTTTT. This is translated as CASSAGSTDTQCF.